This is a list of T cell receptor beta chains from one sample in a study of blood T cell repertoires in COVID-19. Measured with immunoSEQ multiplex PCR; TCRdb has only the in-frame clones, and not every one. The sample shows about 160,000 clones, around 92% of them seen only once. What was sequenced was peripheral blood. The receptors were gathered from a man aged 60 to 69 with acute or convalescent COVID-19. Each CDR3 is given with its conserved first and last residue. The order of the fields is clone size, D gene, V gene, J gene, CDR3 protein, CDR3 DNA. D genes are given only for firm matches. Some rows have no size entry. The others give once, few or many, or a class for an expanded clone.

-,-,TRBV19,TRBJ2-2,CASSRGGELFF,TGTGCCAGTAGTCGGGGCGGGGAGCTGTTTTTT
-,TRBD1,TRBV29-1,TRBJ1-1,CSVETGGTEAFF,TGCAGCGTTGAAACAGGGGGCACTGAAGCTTTCTTT
-,-,TRBV19,TRBJ2-5,CASSIAGNGETQYF,TGTGCCAGTAGTATAGCAGGTAATGGAGAGACCCAGTACTTC
-,-,TRBV11-2,TRBJ2-1,CASSLSEGTYNEQFF,TGTGCCAGCAGCCTATCGGAGGGGACTTACAATGAGCAGTTCTTC
-,-,TRBV5-1,TRBJ2-7,CASSLDLLVSEQYF,TGCGCCAGCAGCTTGGATCTTCTGGTGAGCGAGCAGTACTTC
-,-,TRBV7-7,TRBJ2-2,CASSAQGNANTGELFF,TGTGCCAGCAGCGCCCAGGGGAATGCGAACACCGGGGAGCTGTTTTTT
once,TRBD1,TRBV6-6,TRBJ1-2,CASSFPNRGANYGYTF,TGTGCCAGCAGTTTCCCAAACAGGGGAGCTAACTATGGCTACACCTTC
-,-,TRBV27,TRBJ2-7,CASSPQGGREQYF,TGTGCCAGCAGCCCACAAGGAGGGCGCGAGCAGTACTTC
few,-,TRBV6-2/TRBV6-3,TRBJ2-7,CASSYVGGPYEQYF,TGTGCCAGCAGTTACGTCGGGGGACCCTACGAGCAGTACTTC
-,TRBD1,TRBV5-1,TRBJ2-7,CASSPIDRAPHEQYF,TGCGCCAGCAGCCCTATCGACAGGGCCCCCCACGAGCAGTACTTC